The sequence of this TCR beta chain was determined in a study of CD8+ T cells in alopecia areata. Findings and caveats of the study: Scalp clonality dropped significantly under tofacitinib, as did expanded CD8+ top-100 clones. Because of a solitary nonresponder, the connection of baseline CD8+ expansion to response stays uncertain. Lesional tissue from the scalp (especially in alopecia totalis/universalis) showed higher clonality than normal scalp.

Investigators isolated RNA and reverse transcribed it into cDNA to act as the sequencing template. Assay: immunoSEQ multiplex PCR; the TCRdb copy retains only in-frame clones and omits some. This sample has approximately 210,000 clones, with over 60% found just once. The treatment here: oral pan-JAK inhibitor, 5-10 mg twice daily. On this clone: Its antigen is undetermined.

Between the trimmed V and J ends, which lost 0 bases and 8 bases, there was a span of 11 bases. CDR1 is LNHNV and CDR2 is YYDKDF in the germline V gene (reference sequence). CDR3 size: 15 residues. This TCR derives from a human donor with alopecia areata. The chain has TRBV15 and TRBJ1-6; D unresolved. The sample consisted of CD4+ T cells sorted from blood, taken at week 4, from a patient treated with tofacitinib. CDR3 protein: CATSRDPGFDSPLHF. The CDR3 nucleotides read TGTGCCACCAGCAGAGATCCGGGGTTTGATTCACCCCTCCACTTT.